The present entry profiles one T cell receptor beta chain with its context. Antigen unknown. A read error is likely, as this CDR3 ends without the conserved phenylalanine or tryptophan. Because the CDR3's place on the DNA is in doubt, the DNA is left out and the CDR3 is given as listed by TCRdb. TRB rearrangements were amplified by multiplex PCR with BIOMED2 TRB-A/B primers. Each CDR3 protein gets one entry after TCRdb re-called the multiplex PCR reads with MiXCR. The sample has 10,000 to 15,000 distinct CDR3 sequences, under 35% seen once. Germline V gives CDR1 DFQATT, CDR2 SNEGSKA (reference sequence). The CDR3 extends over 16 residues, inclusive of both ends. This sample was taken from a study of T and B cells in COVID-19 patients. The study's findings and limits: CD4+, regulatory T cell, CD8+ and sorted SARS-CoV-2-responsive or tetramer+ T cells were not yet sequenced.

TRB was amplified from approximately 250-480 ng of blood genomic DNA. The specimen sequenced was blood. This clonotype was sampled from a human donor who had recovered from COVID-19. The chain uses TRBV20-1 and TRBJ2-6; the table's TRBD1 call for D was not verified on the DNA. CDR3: CRARDTGCSGANVRTC.